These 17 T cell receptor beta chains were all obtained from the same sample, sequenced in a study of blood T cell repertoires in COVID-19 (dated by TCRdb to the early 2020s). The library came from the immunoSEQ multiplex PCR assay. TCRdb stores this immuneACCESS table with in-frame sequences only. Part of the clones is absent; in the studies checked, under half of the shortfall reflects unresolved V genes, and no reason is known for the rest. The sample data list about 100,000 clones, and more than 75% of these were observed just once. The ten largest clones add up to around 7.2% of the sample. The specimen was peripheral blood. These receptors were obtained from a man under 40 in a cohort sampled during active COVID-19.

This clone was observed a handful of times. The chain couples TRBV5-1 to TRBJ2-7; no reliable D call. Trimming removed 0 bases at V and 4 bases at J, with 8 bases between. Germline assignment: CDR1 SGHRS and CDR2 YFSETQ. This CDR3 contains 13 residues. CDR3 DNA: TGCGCCAGCAGCTTGGGGCCAGAATACGAGCAGTACTTC. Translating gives CASSLGPEYEQYF.

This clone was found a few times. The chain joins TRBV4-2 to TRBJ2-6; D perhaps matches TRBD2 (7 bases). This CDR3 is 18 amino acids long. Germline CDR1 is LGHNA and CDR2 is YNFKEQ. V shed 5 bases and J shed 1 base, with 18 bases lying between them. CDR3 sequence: CASSSTGRAQSGANVLTF. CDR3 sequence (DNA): TGTGCCAGCAGCTCTACAGGGAGGGCCCAATCTGGGGCCAACGTCCTGACTTTC.

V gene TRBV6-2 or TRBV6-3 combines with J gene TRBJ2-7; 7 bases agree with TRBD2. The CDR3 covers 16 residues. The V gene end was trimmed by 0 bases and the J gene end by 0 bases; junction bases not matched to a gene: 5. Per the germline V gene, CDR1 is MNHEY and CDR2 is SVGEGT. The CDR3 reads CASSYSSGESSYEQYF. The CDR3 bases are TGTGCCAGCAGTTACTCGAGCGGGGAGAGCTCCTACGAGCAGTACTTC.

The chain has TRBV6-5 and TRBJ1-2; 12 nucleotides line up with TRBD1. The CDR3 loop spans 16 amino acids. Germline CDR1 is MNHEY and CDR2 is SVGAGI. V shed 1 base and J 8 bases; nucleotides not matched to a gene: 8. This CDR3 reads CASSYWLGQGAGGYTF. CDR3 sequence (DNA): TGTGCCAGCAGTTACTGGCTGGGACAGGGGGCGGGGGGCTACACCTTC.

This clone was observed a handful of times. This chain's CDR3 is CASSETGTSGYDTQYF. The DNA for the CDR3 is TGTGCCAGCAGTGAAACCGGGACTAGTGGGTATGATACGCAGTATTTT. The chain couples TRBV6-4 to TRBJ2-3; 8 nucleotides agree with TRBD2. J was trimmed by 6 bases and V by 3 bases; bases with no gene match: 11. This CDR3 spans 16 amino acids. Germline CDR1 is MRHNA and CDR2 is SNTAGT.

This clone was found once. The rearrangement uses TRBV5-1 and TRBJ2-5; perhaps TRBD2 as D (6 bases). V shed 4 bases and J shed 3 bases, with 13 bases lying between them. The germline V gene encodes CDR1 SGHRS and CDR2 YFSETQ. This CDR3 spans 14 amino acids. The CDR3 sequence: CASSQGLREETQYF. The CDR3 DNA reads TGCGCCAGCAGCCAGGGACTGCGGGAAGAGACCCAGTACTTC.

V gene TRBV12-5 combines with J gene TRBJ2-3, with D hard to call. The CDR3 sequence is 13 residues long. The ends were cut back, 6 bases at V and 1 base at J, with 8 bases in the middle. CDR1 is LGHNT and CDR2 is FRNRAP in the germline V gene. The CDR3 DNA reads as TGTGCTAGTGGATCAGTTGGCACAGATACGCAGTATTTT. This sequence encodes CASGSVGTDTQYF.

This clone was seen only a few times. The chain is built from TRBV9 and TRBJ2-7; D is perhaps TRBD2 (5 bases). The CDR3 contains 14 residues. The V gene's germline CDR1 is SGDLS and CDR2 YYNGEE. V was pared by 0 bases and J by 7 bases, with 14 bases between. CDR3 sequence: CASSVGGLPREQYF. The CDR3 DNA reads TGTGCCAGCAGCGTAGGCGGGCTACCTCGGGAGCAGTACTTC.

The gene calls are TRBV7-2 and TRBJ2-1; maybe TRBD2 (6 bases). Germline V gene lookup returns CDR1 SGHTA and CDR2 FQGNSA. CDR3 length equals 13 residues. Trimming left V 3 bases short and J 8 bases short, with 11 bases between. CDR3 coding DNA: TGTGCCAGCAGCTTCCAGGAGGGGCATGAGCAGTTCTTC. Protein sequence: CASSFQEGHEQFF.

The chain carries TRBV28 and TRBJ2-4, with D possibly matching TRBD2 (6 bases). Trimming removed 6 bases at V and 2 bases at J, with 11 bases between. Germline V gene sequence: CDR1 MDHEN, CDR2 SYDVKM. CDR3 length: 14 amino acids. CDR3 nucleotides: TGTGCCAGCAGGGAGGGGCAATCCAAAAACATTCAGTACTTC. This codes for CASREGQSKNIQYF.

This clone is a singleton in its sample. CDR3 in DNA: TGTGCCAGCACCCCAGGGGGGATCTGGGACACTGAAGCTTTCTTT. Its translation is CASTPGGIWDTEAFF. This chain connects TRBV6-5 to TRBJ1-1, with 7 bases aligning to TRBD1. The germline V gene encodes CDR1 MNHEY and CDR2 SVGAGI. V trimming: 7 bases; J trimming: 3 bases; junction bases outside the gene matches: 11. This CDR3 is built from 15 residues.

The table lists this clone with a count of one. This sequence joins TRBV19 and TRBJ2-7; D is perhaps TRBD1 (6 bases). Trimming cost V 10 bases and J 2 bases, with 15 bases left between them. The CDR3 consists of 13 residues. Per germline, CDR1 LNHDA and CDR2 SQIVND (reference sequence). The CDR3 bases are TGTGCCACCAGACGGACAGAGACCTACGAGCAGTACTTC. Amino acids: CATRRTETYEQYF.

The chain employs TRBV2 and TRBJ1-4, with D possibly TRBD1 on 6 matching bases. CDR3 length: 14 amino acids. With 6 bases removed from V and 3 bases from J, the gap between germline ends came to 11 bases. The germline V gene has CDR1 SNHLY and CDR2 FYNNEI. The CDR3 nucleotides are TGTGCCAGCAGGGCAGGGGATGCTAATGAAAAACTGTTTTTT. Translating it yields CASRAGDANEKLFF.

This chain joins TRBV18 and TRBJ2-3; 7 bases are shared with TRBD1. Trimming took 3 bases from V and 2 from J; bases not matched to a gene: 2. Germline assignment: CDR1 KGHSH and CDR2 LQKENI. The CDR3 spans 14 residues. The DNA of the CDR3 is TGTGCCAGCTCACCGGGACAGCTCACAGATACGCAGTATTTT. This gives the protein CASSPGQLTDTQYF.

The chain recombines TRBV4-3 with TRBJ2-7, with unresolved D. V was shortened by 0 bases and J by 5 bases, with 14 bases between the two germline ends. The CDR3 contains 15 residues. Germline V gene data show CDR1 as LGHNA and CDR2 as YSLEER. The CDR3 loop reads CASSQDWPPSNEQYF. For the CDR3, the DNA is TGCGCCAGCAGCCAAGATTGGCCCCCATCCAACGAGCAGTACTTC.

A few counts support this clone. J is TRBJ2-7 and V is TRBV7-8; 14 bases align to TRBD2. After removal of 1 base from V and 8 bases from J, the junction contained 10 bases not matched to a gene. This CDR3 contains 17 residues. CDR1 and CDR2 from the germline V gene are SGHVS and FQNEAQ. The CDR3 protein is CASSLDRGTSGSPKQYF. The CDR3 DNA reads TGTGCCAGCAGCTTAGACCGCGGGACTAGCGGGAGCCCCAAGCAGTACTTC.

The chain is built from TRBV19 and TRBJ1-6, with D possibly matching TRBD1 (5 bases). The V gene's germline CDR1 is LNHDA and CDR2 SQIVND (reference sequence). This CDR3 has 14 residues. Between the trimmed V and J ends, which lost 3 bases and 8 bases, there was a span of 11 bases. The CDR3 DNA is TGTGCCAGTAGTATTGCAGGGAGGGATTCACCCCTCCACTTT. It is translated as CASSIAGRDSPLHF.